Each of the 19 T cell receptor beta chains below was sequenced from the same sample in a study of vaccination and CD4 T cells after COVID-19. Their cognate antigens are unknown. The sample's treatment: roughly ten-day PBMC culture with coronavirus spike peptide pools or control peptides (ViraFEST assay). Sequencing of cultured CD4+ T cell DNA used the Oncomine TCR Beta short-read assay. TCRdb recomputed calls from the PCR reads with MiXCR, one row per CDR3 protein. This sample has 4,800 or so distinct CDR3 sequences, with about 77% found just once. Sequenced material: CD4+ T cells from blood, cultured in vitro. These receptors all come from a human donor who had recovered from COVID-19.

The V gene is TRBV20-1, the J gene TRBJ1-2; 8 bases match TRBD1. CDR1 and CDR2 from the germline V gene are DFQATT and SNEGSKA (reference sequence). The CDR3 runs 15 residues. V trimming: 4 bases; J trimming: 4 bases; junction bases outside the gene matches: 11. CDR3 loop: CSATPGQGKPYGYTF. The DNA for the CDR3 is TGCAGTGCTACCCCCGGACAGGGAAAACCCTATGGCTACACCTTC.

In nucleotides, the CDR3 is TGTGCCAGCAGCCCGACGGGGGTTAGCGGGAGCCGCGGAGAGCAGTTCTTC. This sequence encodes CASSPTGVSGSRGEQFF. The V gene is TRBV7-9, the J gene TRBJ2-1; 9 bases map to TRBD2. V lost 5 bases to trimming and J lost 10 bases; unmatched junction nucleotides: 18. Germline V gene lookup returns CDR1 SEHNR and CDR2 FQNEAQ (reference sequence). This CDR3 is 17 amino acids long.

The chain uses TRBV20-1 and TRBJ2-5, with D maybe TRBD2 (6 bases). Trimming removed 3 bases from V and 0 bases from J, with 14 bases in between. The germline V gene encodes CDR1 DFQATT and CDR2 SNEGSKA (reference sequence). The CDR3 spans 15 residues. The CDR3 nucleotides read TGCAGTGCTAGCGTGGGAGGAACGTACCAAGAGACCCAGTACTTC. Translation: CSASVGGTYQETQYF.

The gene calls are TRBV24-1 and TRBJ2-1, with 9 bases identical to TRBD2. The CDR3 has 15 amino acids. Losses at the gene ends were 1 base for V and 7 bases for J; bases not matched to a gene: 4. CDR1 KGHDR and CDR2 SFDVKD come from the germline V gene. Written as DNA, the CDR3 is TGTGCCACCAGTGATTTCGGGACTAGCAGTAATGAGCAGTTCTTC. Translated: CATSDFGTSSNEQFF.

The chain is built from TRBV7-6 and TRBJ1-1; maybe TRBD1 (6 bases). From germline, CDR1 is SGHVS and CDR2 FNYEAQ. The CDR3 totals 15 residues. Trimming cost V 8 bases and J 3 bases, with 19 bases left between them. The DNA for the CDR3 is TGTGCCAGCGGCCAACTCAGGGCAGGGGACACTGAAGCTTTCTTT. It specifies CASGQLRAGDTEAFF. Together with reference TRBV7-6 and TRBJ1-1, the CDR3 gives the full variable domain: GAGVSQSPRYKVTKRGQDVALRCDPISGHVSLYWYRQALGQGPEFLTYFNYEAQQDKSGLPNDRFSAERPEGSISTLTIQRTEQRDSAMYRCASGQLRAGDTEAFFGQGTRLTVV.

This chain links TRBV21-1 with TRBJ1-1. TRBV21-1 is a listed pseudogene. This CDR3 contains 14 residues. The CDR3: CASSNVLVNTEAFF. The CDR3 DNA is TGTGCCAGCAGCAACGTACTGGTGAACACTGAAGCTTTCTTT.

The V and J genes are TRBV7-8 and TRBJ2-1; D not certain. The CDR3 runs to 12 residues. Trimming took 5 bases from V and 9 from J, leaving 11 bases between them. Germline assignment: CDR1 SGHVS and CDR2 FQNEAQ. Here the CDR3 reads CASSPSSIEQFF. CDR3 bases: TGTGCCAGCAGCCCAAGTTCGATTGAGCAGTTCTTC.

The chain uses TRBV15 and TRBJ1-1; D call uncertain. The CDR3 length is 15 residues. Trimming took 1 base from V and 0 from J, leaving 9 bases between them. CDR1 and CDR2 (germline): LNHNV, YYDKDF (reference sequence). The CDR3 reads CATSRGGSMNTEAFF. The CDR3 DNA reads TGTGCCACCAGCAGAGGCGGATCCATGAACACTGAAGCTTTCTTT. Based on the CDR3 plus reference TRBV15 and TRBJ1-1, the full variable domain is DAMVIQNPRYQVTQFGKPVTLSCSQTLNHNVMYWYQQKSSQAPKLLFHYYDKDFNNEADTPDNFQSRRPNTSFCFLDIRSPGLGDTAMYLCATSRGGSMNTEAFFGQGTRLTVV.

This clonotype was observed once. Written as DNA, the CDR3 is TGTGCCAGCAGCCGAGGATTATATGGCTACACCTTC. This sequence encodes CASSRGLYGYTF. The gene calls are TRBV7-9 and TRBJ1-2; no reliable D call. Germline V gene data show CDR1 as SEHNR and CDR2 as FQNEAQ (reference sequence). Trimming removed 5 bases from V and 5 bases from J, with 9 bases in between. The CDR3 covers 12 residues.

The chain recombines TRBV27 with TRBJ2-1, with TRBD2 as a possible D gene (6 bases). The CDR3 runs 16 residues. Per germline, CDR1 MNHEY and CDR2 SMNVEV (reference sequence). Trimming shortened V by 4 bases and J by 2 bases, and 15 bases separated the two germline ends. The CDR3, as DNA: TGTGCCAGCAGTTACTTTCGTAGCGGCGCCTACAATGAGCAGTTCTTC. Its translation is CASSYFRSGAYNEQFF.

The chain uses TRBV7-3 and TRBJ2-5; weak D call: TRBD2 (6 bases). Germline V gene lookup returns CDR1 SGHTA and CDR2 FQGTGA. CDR3 size: 13 residues. Trimming cost V 8 bases and J 0 bases, with 10 bases left between them. The DNA of the CDR3 is TGTGCCAGCGCCCGGGACTACCAAGAGACCCAGTACTTC. Protein: CASARDYQETQYF.

The chain has TRBV20-1 and TRBJ2-7; D remains ambiguous. Trimming stripped 0 bases from V and 3 bases from J, with 15 bases between. Per germline, CDR1 DFQATT and CDR2 SNEGSKA (reference sequence). The CDR3 consists of 15 residues. This chain's CDR3 is CSARDVRTGGYEQYF. The CDR3 DNA sequence: TGCAGTGCTAGAGATGTACGGACCGGCGGCTACGAGCAGTACTTC.

The genes are TRBV5-4 and TRBJ1-1, with D unclear. Trimming took 6 bases from V and 1 from J, leaving 4 bases between them. There are 11 residues in the CDR3. Per germline, CDR1 SGHNT and CDR2 YYREEE (reference sequence). The CDR3 nucleotides read TGTGCCAGCATATGGAACACTGAAGCTTTCTTT. It codes for CASIWNTEAFF. Full variable domain (rest looked up from reference TRBV5-4 and TRBJ1-1): ETGVTQSPTHLIKTRGQQVTLRCSSQSGHNTVSWYQQALGQGPQFIFQYYREEENGRGNFPPRFSGLQFPNYSSELNVNALELDDSALYLCASIWNTEAFFGQGTRLTVV.

The sample holds one count of this clonotype. V usage is TRBV27 and J usage is TRBJ2-1; the D gene is possibly TRBD2 (6 bases). TRBJ2-7 explains the end of the DNA better; the J call may be wrong. The CDR3 is 13 amino acids. The germline gives CDR1 MNHEY, CDR2 SMNVEV (reference sequence). CDR3 bases: TGTGCCAGCAGTTTATTGGGGGGCTACGAGCAGTACTTC. Protein product: CASSLLGGYEQYF.

The V gene is TRBV4-2, the J gene TRBJ1-2; D may be TRBD1 (6 bases). CDR3 size: 14 residues. Trimming cost V 5 bases and J 3 bases, with 13 bases left between them. Germline V lookup: CDR1 LGHNA, CDR2 YNFKEQ. The CDR3 spells CASSDRDTDYGYTF. Written as DNA, the CDR3 is TGTGCCAGCAGCGACCGGGACACCGACTATGGCTACACCTTC.

V is TRBV4-2 and J is TRBJ2-7; D remains unclear. V was shortened by 4 bases and J by 9 bases, with 16 bases between the two germline ends. CDR1 LGHNA and CDR2 YNFKEQ come from the germline V gene. The CDR3 extends over 13 amino acids. CDR3 sequence reads: CASSLDIGVRQYF. CDR3 coding DNA: TGTGCCAGCAGCCTAGACATTGGGGTAAGGCAGTACTTC.

The chain employs TRBV7-2 and TRBJ1-2; 8 nucleotides match TRBD1. Looked up from germline, CDR1 is SGHTA and CDR2 is FQGNSA. The CDR3 totals 16 residues. The junction had 10 bases not matched to a gene; V was cut back by 3 bases and J by 4 bases. The CDR3 loop is CASSFPTGQAAYGYTF. The CDR3 nucleotides are TGTGCCAGCAGCTTCCCAACGGGACAGGCGGCCTATGGCTACACCTTC. Based on the CDR3 plus reference TRBV7-2 and TRBJ1-2, the full variable domain is GAGVSQSPSNKVTEKGKDVELRCDPISGHTALYWYRQSLGQGLEFLIYFQGNSAPDKSGLPSDRFSAERTGGSVSTLTIQRTQQEDSAVYLCASSFPTGQAAYGYTFGSGTRLTVV.

This rearrangement joins TRBV4-2 to TRBJ2-5, with D possibly TRBD1 on 5 matching bases. V was pared by 0 bases and J by 9 bases, with 11 bases between. From germline, CDR1 is LGHNA and CDR2 YNFKEQ. This CDR3 region has 13 residues. The CDR3: CASSQERIGAQYF. Written as DNA, the CDR3 is TGTGCCAGCAGCCAAGAACGGATAGGGGCCCAGTACTTC.

This chain connects TRBV20-1 to TRBJ2-5; D is unclear. Trimming left V 4 bases short and J 4 bases short, with 16 bases between. From germline, CDR1 is DFQATT and CDR2 SNEGSKA (reference sequence). The CDR3 totals 14 residues. The CDR3 is CSAKGQNVPETQYF. The CDR3 DNA reads TGCAGTGCTAAGGGCCAGAACGTTCCAGAGACCCAGTACTTC.